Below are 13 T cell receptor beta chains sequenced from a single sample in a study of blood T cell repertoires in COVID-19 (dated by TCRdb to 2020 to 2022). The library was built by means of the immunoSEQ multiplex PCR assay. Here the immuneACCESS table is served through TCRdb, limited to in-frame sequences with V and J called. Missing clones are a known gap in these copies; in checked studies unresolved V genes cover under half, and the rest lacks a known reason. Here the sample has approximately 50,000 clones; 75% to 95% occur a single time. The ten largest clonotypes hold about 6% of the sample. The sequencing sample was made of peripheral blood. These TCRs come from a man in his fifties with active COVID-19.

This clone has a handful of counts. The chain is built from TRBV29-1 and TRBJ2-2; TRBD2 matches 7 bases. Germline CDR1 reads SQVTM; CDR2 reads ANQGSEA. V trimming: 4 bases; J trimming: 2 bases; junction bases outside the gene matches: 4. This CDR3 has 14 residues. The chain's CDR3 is CSVALAANTGELFF. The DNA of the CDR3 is TGCAGCGTTGCCCTAGCGGCCAACACCGGGGAGCTGTTTTTT.

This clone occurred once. In DNA form, the CDR3 reads TGTGCCAGCTCACCCTATGAGGGAGCTGAAGCTTTCTTT. It codes for CASSPYEGAEAFF. V and J are TRBV18 and TRBJ1-1; D remains unclear. Deletions cut 3 bases from V and 6 bases from J, with 11 bases between. Germline V gene lookup returns CDR1 KGHSH and CDR2 LQKENI. The CDR3 has 13 residues. Variable domain in full (rest from reference TRBV18 and TRBJ1-1): NAGVMQNPRHLVRRRGQEARLRCSPMKGHSHVYWYRQLPEEGLKFMVYLQKENIIDESGMPKERFSAEFPKEGPSILRIQQVVRGDSAAYFCASSPYEGAEAFFGQGTRLTVV.

The CDR3 DNA reads as TGCAGTGCTAGTGGCCCCTACAGGGGATTATTAGATACGCAGTATTTT. It yields the protein CSASGPYRGLLDTQYF. The chain recombines TRBV20-1 with TRBJ2-3; 7 bases map to TRBD1. CDR1 is DFQATT and CDR2 is SNEGSKA in the germline V gene (reference sequence). V was clipped by 3 bases and J by 5 bases; unmatched bases: 14. This CDR3 comprises 16 residues.

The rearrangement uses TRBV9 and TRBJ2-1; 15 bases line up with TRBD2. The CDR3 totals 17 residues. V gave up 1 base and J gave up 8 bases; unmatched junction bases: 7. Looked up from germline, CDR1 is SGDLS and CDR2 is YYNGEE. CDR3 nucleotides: TGTGCCAGCAGCGTATCCCCCGGACTAGCGGGAGGGCATGAGCAGTTCTTC. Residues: CASSVSPGLAGGHEQFF.

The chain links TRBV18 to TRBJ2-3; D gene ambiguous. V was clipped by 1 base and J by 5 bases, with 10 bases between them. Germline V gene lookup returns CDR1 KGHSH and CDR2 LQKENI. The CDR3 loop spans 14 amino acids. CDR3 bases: TGTGCCAGCTCACCACTTGGGTCTAGAGATACGCAGTATTTT. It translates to CASSPLGSRDTQYF.

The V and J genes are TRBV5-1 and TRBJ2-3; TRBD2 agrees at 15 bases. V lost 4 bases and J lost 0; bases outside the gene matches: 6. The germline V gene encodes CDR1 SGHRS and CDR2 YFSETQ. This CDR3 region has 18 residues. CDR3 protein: CASSGGLAGGKSTDTQYF. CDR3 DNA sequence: TGCGCCAGCAGCGGAGGACTAGCGGGGGGGAAAAGCACAGATACGCAGTATTTT.

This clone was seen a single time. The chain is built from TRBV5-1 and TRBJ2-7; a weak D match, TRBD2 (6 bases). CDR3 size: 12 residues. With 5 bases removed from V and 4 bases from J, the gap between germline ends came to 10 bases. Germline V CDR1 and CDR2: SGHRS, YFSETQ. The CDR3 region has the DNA TGCGCCAGCAGGGAGGGGCCGTACGAGCAGTACTTC. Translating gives CASREGPYEQYF.

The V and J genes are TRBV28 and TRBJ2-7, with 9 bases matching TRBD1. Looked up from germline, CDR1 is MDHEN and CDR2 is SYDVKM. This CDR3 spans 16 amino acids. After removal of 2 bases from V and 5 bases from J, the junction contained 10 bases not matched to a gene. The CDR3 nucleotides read TGTGCCAGCAGTTTAGGGGGACAGGGTGGGTGGAACGAGCAGTACTTC. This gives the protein CASSLGGQGGWNEQYF.

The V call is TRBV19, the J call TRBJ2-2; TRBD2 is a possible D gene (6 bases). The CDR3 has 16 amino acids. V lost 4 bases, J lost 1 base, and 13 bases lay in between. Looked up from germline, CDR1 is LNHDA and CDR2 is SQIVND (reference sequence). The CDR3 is CASSREANLNTGELFF. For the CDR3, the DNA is TGTGCCAGTAGTAGGGAGGCGAACCTGAACACCGGGGAGCTGTTTTTT.

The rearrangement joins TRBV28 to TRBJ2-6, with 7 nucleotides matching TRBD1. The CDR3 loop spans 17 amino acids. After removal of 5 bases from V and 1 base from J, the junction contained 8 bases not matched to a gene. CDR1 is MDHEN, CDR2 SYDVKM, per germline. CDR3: CASSGRGRVSGANVLTF. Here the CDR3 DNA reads TGTGCCAGCAGTGGTAGGGGGCGAGTTTCTGGGGCCAACGTCCTGACTTTC.

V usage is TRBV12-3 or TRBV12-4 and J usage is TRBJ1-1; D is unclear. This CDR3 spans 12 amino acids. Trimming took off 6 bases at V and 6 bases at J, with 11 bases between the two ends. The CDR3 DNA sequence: TGTGCCAGCAGGTCTCAGGCGTCTGAAGCTTTCTTT. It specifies CASRSQASEAFF.

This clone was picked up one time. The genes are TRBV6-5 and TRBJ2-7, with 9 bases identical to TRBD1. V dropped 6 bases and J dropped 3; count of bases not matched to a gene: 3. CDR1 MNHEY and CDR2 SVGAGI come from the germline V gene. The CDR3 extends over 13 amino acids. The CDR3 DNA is TGTGCCAGCAGAACGGGACAGGGCTACGAGCAGTACTTC. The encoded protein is CASRTGQGYEQYF.

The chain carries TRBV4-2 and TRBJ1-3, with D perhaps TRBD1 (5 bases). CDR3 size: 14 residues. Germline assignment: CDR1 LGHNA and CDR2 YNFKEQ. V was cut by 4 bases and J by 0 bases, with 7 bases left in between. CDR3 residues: CASSLGGSGNTIYF. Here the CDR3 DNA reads TGTGCCAGCAGCCTGGGGGGCTCTGGAAACACCATATATTTT.